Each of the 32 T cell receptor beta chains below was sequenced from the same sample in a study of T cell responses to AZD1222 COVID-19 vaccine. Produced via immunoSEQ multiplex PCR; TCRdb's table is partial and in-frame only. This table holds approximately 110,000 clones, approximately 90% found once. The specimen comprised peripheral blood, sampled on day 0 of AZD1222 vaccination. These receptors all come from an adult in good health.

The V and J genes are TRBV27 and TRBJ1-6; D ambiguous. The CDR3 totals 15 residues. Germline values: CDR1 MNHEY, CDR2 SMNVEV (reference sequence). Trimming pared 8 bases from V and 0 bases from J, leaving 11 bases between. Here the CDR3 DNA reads TGTGCCAGCTGGAGGGCGAGCTCCTATAATTCACCCCTCCACTTT. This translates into CASWRASSYNSPLHF.

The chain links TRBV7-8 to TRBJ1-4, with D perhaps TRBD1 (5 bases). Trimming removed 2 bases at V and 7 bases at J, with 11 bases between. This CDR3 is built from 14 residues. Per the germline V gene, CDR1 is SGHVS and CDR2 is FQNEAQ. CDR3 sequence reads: CASSLRGIFEKLFF. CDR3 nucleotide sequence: TGTGCCAGCAGCTTAAGGGGCATATTTGAAAAACTGTTTTTT.

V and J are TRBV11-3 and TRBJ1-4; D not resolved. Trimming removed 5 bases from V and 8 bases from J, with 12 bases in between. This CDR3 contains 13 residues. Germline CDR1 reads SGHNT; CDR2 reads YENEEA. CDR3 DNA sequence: TGTGCCAGCAGCCCCTCTCCGGGGGAAAAACTGTTTTTT. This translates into CASSPSPGEKLFF.

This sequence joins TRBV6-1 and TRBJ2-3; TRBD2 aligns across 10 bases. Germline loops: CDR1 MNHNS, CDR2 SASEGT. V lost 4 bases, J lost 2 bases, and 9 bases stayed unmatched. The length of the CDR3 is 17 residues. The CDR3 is CASSVPRTSGPTDTQYF. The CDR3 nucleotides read TGTGCCAGCAGTGTCCCACGGACTAGCGGCCCCACAGATACGCAGTATTTT.

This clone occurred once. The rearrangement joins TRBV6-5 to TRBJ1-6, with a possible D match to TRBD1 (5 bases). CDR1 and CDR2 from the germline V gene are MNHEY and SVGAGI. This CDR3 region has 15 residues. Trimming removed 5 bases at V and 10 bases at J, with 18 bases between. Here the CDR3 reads CASSSRDARESPLHF. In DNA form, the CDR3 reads TGTGCCAGCAGTAGCCGGGACGCCCGGGAGTCACCCCTCCACTTT.

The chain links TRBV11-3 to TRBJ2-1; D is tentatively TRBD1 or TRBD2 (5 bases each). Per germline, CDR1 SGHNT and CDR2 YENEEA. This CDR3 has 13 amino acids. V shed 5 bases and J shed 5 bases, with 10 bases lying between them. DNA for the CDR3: TGTGCCAGCAGCGAGGGGCCTCACAATGAGCAGTTCTTC. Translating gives CASSEGPHNEQFF.

CDR3: CASSLGVASGNTIYF. DNA for the CDR3: TGTGCCAGCAGCTTAGGGGTAGCCTCTGGAAACACCATATATTTT. The chain couples TRBV7-9 to TRBJ1-3; D unclear. Germline V gene lookup returns CDR1 SEHNR and CDR2 FQNEAQ (reference sequence). V lost 1 base, J lost 0 bases, and 7 bases lay in between. The CDR3 has 15 residues.

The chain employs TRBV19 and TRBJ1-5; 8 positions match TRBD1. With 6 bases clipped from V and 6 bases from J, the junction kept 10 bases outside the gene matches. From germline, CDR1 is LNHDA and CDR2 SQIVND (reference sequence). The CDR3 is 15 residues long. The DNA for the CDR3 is TGTGCCAGTAGAGCAGTTGAGACAGGGGTTCAGCCCCAGCATTTT. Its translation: CASRAVETGVQPQHF.

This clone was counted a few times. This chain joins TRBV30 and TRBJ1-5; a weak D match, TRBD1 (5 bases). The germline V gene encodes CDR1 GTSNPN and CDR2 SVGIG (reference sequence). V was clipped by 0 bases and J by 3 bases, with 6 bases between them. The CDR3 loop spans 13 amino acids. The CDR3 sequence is CAWSVQANQPQHF. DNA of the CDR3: TGTGCCTGGAGTGTACAGGCCAATCAGCCCCAGCATTTT.

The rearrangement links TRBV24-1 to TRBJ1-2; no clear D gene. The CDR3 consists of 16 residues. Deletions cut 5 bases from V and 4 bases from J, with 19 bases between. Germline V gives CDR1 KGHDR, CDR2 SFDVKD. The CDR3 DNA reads TGTGCCACCAGTGTCGGTCGAACGCCGTTATTCTATGGCTACACCTTC. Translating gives CATSVGRTPLFYGYTF.

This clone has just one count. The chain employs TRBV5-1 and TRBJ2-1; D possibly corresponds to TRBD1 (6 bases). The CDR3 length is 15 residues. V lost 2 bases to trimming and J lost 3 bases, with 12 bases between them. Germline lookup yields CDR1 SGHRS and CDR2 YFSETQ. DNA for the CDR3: TGCGCCAGCAGCTTAGACAGGCCCCACTACAATGAGCAGTTCTTC. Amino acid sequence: CASSLDRPHYNEQFF.

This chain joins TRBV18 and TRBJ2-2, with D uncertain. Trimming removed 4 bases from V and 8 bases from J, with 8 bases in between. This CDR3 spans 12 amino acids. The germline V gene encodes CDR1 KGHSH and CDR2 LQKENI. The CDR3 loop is CASSRWQGELFF. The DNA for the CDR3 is TGTGCCAGCTCACGGTGGCAAGGGGAGCTGTTTTTT.

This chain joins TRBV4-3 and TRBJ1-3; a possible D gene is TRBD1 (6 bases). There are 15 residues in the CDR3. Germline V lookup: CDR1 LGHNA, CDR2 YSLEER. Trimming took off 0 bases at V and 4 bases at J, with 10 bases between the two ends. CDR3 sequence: CASSQDRGVGNTIYF. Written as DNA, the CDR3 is TGCGCCAGCAGCCAAGATAGGGGGGTCGGAAACACCATATATTTT.

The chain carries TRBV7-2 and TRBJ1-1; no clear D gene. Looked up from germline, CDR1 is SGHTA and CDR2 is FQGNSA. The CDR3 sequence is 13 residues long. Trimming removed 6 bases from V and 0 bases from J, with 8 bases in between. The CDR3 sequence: CASRKSMNTEAFF. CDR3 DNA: TGTGCCAGCAGGAAGTCGATGAACACTGAAGCTTTCTTT.

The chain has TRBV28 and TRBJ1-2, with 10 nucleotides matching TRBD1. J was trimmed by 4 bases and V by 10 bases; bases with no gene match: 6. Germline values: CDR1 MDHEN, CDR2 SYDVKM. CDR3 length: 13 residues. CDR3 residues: CATRTGGSYGYTF. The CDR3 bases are TGTGCCACACGGACAGGGGGGTCCTATGGCTACACCTTC.

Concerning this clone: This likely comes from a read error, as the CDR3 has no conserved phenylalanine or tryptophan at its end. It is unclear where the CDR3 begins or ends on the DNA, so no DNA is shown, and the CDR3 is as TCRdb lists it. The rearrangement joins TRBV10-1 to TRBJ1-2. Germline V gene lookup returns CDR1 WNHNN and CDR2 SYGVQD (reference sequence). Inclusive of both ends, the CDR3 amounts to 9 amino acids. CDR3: CASRDHVDE.

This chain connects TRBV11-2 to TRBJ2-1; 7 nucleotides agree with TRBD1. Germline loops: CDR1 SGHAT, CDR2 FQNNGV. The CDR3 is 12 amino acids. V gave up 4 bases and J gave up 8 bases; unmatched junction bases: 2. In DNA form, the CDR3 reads TGTGCCAGCAGCTCGGGACAGCATGAGCAGTTCTTC. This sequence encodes CASSSGQHEQFF.

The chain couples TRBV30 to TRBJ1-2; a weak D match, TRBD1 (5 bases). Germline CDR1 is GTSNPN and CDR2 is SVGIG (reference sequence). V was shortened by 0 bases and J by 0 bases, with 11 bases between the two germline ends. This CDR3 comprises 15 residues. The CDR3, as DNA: TGTGCCTGGAGTGTAGGGGTGTCGGCTAACTATGGCTACACCTTC. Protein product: CAWSVGVSANYGYTF.

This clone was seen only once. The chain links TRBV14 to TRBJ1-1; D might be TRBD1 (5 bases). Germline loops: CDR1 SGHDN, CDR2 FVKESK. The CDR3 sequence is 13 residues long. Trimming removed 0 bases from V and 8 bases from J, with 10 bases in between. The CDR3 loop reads CASSQDLGDEAFF. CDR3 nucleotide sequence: TGTGCCAGCAGCCAAGATCTTGGGGACGAAGCTTTCTTT.

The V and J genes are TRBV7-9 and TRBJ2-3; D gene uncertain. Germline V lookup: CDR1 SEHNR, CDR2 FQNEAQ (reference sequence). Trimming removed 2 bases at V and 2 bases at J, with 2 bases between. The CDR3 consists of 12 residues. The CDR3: CASSLITDTQYF. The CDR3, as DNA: TGTGCCAGCAGCTTAATCACAGATACGCAGTATTTT.

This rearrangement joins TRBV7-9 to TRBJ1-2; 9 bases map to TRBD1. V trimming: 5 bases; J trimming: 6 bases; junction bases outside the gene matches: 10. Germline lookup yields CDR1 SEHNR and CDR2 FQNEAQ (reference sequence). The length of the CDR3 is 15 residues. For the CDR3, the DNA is TGTGCCAGCAGCATCCGGGACAGGGAAGGGCATGGCTACACCTTC. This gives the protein CASSIRDREGHGYTF.

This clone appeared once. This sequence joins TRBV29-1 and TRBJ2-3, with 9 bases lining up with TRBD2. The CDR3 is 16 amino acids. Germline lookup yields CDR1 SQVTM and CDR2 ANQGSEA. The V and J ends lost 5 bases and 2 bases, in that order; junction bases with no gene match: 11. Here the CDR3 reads CSVPALAGAHTDTQYF. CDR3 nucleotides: TGCAGCGTTCCTGCCTTAGCGGGAGCTCACACAGATACGCAGTATTTT.

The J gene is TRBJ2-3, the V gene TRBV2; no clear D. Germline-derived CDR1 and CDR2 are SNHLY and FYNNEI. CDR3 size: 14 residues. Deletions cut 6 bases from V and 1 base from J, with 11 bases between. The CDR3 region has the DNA TGTGCCAGCAGAGAGCGACGAGGCACAGATACGCAGTATTTT. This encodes CASRERRGTDTQYF. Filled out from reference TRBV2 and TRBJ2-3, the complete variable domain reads EPEVTQTPSHQVTQMGQEVILRCVPISNHLYFYWYRQILGQKVEFLVSFYNNEISEKSEIFDDQFSVERPDGSNFTLKIRSTKLEDSAMYFCASRERRGTDTQYFGPGTRLTVL.

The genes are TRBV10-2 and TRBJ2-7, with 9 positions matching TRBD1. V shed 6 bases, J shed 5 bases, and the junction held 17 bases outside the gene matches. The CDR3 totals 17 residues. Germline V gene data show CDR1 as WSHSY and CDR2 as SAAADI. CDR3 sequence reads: CASRGPTPQGAFDEQYF. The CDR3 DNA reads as TGCGCCAGCAGGGGACCAACCCCACAGGGGGCTTTTGACGAGCAGTACTTC.

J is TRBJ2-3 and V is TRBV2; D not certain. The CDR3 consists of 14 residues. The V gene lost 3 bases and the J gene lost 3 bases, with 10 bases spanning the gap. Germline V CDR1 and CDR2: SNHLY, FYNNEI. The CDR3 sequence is CASSELYSTDTQYF. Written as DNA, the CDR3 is TGTGCCAGCAGTGAGTTGTATTCTACAGATACGCAGTATTTT.

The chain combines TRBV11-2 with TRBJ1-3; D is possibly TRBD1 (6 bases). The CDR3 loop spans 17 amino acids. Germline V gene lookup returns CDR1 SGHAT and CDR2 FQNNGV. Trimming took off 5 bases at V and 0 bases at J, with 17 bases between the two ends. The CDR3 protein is CASSRFRGRISGNTIYF. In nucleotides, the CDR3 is TGTGCCAGCAGCAGATTCAGGGGCCGTATCTCTGGAAACACCATATATTTT.

The CDR3 is CASSRGATNEKLFF. The CDR3 DNA sequence: TGTGCCAGCAGCAGAGGGGCAACTAATGAAAAACTGTTTTTT. The V call is TRBV6-5, the J call TRBJ1-4; maybe TRBD1 (5 bases). The CDR3 runs 14 residues. V gave up 6 bases and J gave up 0 bases, with 8 bases separating them. Germline loops: CDR1 MNHEY, CDR2 SVGAGI.

The CDR3 DNA is TGTGCCAGCACTCCCCAGGGATCCAAAAACATTCAGTACTTC. Amino acids: CASTPQGSKNIQYF. The chain uses TRBV3-1 (or the pseudogene TRBV3-2) and TRBJ2-4, with D tentatively TRBD1 (5 bases). Trimming pared 7 bases from V and 2 bases from J, leaving 12 bases between. Germline V lookup: CDR1 LGHDT, CDR2 YNNKEL (reference sequence). This CDR3 spans 14 amino acids.

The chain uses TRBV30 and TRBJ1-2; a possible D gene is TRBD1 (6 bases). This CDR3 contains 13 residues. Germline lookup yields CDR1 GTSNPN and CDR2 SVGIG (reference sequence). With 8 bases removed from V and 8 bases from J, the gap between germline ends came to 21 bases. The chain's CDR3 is CARTGAREGGYTF. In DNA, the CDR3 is TGTGCCCGTACGGGGGCACGGGAGGGGGGCTACACCTTC.

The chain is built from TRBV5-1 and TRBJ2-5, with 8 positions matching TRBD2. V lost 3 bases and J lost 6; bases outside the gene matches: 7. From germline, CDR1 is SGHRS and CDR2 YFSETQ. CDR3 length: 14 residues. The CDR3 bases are TGCGCCAGCAGCTCAGCGGGGGTTGGACAGACCCAGTACTTC. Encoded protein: CASSSAGVGQTQYF.

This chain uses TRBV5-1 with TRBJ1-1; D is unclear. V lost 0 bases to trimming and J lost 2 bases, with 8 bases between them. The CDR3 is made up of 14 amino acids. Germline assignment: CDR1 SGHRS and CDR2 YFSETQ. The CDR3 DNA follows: TGCGCCAGCAGCTTGGCGGGGATCAACACTGAAGCTTTCTTT. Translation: CASSLAGINTEAFF. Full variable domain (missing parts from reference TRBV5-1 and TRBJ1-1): KAGVTQTPRYLIKTRGQQVTLSCSPISGHRSVSWYQQTPGQGLQFLFEYFSETQRNKGNFPGRFSGRQFSNSRSEMNVSTLELGDSALYLCASSLAGINTEAFFGQGTRLTVV.

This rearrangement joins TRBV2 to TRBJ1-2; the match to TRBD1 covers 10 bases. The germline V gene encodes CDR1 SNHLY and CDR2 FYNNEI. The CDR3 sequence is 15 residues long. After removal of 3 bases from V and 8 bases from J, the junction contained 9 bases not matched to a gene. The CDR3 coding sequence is TGTGCCAGCAGTGACACAACCGGGACAGGGGAAGGCTACACCTTC. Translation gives CASSDTTGTGEGYTF.